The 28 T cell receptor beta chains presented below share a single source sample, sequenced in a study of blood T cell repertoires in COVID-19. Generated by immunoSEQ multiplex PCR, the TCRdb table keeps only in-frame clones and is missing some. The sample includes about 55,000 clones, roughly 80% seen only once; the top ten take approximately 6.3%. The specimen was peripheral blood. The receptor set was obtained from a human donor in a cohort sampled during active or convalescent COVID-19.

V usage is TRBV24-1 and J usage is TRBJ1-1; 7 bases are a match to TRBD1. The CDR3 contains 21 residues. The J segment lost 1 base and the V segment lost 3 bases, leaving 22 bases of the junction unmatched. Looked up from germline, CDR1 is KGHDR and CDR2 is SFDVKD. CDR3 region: CATSDVPGTVQGSIANTEAFF. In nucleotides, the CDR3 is TGTGCCACCAGTGATGTTCCCGGGACAGTTCAAGGGAGCATAGCGAACACTGAAGCTTTCTTT.

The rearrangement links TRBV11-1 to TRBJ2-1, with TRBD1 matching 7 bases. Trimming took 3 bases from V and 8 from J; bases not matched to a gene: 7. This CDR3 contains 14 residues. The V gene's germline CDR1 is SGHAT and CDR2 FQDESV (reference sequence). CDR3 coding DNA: TGTGCCAGCAGCTTCTCCCGACAGGGCCATGAGCAGTTCTTC. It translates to CASSFSRQGHEQFF.

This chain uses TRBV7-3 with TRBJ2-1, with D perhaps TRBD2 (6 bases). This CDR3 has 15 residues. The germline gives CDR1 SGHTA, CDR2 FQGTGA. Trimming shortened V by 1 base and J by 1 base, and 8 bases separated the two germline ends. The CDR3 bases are TGTGCCAGCAGCTTAATGGGGGGTTCCTACAATGAGCAGTTCTTC. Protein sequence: CASSLMGGSYNEQFF. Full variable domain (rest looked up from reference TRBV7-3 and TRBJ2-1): GAGVSQTPSNKVTEKGKYVELRCDPISGHTALYWYRQSLGQGPEFLIYFQGTGAADDSGLPNDRFFAVRPEGSVSTLKIQRTERGDSAVYLCASSLMGGSYNEQFFGPGTRLTVL.

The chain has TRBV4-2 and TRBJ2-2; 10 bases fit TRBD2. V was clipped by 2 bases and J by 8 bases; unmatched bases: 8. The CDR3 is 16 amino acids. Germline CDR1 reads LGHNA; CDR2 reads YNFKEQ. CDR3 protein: CASSQTSGVLGGELFF. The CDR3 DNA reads TGTGCCAGCAGCCAAACTAGCGGGGTACTGGGGGGGGAGCTGTTTTTT.

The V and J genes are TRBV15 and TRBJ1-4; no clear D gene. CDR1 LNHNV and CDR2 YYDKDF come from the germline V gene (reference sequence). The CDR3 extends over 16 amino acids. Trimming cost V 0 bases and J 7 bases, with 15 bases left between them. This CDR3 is CATSRDSGGNREKLFF. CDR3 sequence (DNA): TGTGCCACCAGCAGAGATTCGGGAGGGAATCGTGAAAAACTGTTTTTT.

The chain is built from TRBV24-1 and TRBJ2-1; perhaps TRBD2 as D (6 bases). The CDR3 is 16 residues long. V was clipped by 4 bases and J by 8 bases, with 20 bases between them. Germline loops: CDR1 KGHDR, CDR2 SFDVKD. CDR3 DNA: TGTGCCACCAGTGACGCACATAGCGGTGCCCTCGATGAGCAGTTCTTC. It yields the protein CATSDAHSGALDEQFF.

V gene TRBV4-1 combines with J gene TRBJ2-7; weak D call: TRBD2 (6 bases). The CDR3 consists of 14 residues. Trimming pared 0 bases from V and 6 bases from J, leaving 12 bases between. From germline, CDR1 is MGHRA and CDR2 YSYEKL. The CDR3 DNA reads TGCGCCAGCAGCCAAGACTCAGAGGGACTCGAGCAGTACTTC. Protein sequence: CASSQDSEGLEQYF.

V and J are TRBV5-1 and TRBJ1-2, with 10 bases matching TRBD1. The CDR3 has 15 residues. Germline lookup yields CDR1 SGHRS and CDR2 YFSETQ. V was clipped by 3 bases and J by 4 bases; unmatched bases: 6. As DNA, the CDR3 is TGCGCCAGCAGCTCCCAGACAGGGGGCGGCTATGGCTACACCTTC. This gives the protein CASSSQTGGGYGYTF.

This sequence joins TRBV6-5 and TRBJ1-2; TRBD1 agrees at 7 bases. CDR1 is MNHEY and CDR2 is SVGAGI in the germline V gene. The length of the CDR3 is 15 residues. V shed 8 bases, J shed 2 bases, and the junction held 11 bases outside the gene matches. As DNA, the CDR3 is TGTGCCAGCGTAGAGTACAGGGGCCCAAACTATGGCTACACCTTC. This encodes CASVEYRGPNYGYTF.

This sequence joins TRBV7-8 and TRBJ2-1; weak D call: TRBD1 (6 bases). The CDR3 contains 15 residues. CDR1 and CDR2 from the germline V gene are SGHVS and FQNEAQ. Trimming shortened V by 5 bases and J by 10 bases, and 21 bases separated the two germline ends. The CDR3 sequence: CASSRVVGARAEQFF. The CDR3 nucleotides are TGTGCCAGCAGCCGTGTTGTGGGGGCACGCGCGGAGCAGTTCTTC.

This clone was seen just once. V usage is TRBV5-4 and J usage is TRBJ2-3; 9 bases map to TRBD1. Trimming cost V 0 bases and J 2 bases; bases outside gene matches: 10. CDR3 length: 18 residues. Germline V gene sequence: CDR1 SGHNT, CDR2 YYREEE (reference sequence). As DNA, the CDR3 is TGTGCCAGCAGCTTGGACGGGACAGGGCGACCTTACACAGATACGCAGTATTTT. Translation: CASSLDGTGRPYTDTQYF.

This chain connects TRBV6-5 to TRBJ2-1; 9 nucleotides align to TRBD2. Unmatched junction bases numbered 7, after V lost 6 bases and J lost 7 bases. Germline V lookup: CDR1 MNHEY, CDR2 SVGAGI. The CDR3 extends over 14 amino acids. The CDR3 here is CASSPGLASNEQFF. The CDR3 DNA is TGTGCCAGCAGCCCGGGACTAGCTTCAAATGAGCAGTTCTTC.

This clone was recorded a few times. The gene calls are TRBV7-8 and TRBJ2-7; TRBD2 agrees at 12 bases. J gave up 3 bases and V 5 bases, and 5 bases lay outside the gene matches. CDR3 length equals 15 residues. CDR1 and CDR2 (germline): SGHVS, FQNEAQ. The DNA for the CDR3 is TGTGCCAGCAGCGCGACTAGCGGGGGTTTCTACGAGCAGTACTTC. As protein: CASSATSGGFYEQYF.

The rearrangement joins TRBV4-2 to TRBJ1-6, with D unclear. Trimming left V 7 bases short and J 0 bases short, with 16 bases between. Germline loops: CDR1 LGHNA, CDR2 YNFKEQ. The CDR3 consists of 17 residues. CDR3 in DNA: TGTGCCAGCACAGTCGTCTCCTTGAGCTCCTATAATTCACCCCTCCACTTT. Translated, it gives CASTVVSLSSYNSPLHF.

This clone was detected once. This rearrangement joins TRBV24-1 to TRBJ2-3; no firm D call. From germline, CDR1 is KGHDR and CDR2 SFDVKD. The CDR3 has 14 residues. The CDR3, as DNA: TGTGCTACTTCCTCATCTGAACTCCCAGATACGCAGTATTTT. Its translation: CATSSSELPDTQYF.

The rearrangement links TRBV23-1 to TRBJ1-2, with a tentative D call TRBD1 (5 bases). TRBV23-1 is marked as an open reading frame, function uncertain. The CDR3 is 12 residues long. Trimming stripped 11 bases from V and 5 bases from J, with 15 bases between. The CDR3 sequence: CAPPRVGYGYTF. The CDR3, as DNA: TGCGCCCCCCCCAGGGTAGGTTATGGCTACACCTTC.

The chain's CDR3 is CASSLVAGGNTGELFF. DNA of the CDR3: TGTGCCAGCAGCTTAGTAGCGGGGGGGAACACCGGGGAGCTGTTTTTT. The J gene is TRBJ2-2, the V gene TRBV7-2; 10 bases are shared with TRBD2. Looked up from germline, CDR1 is SGHTA and CDR2 is FQGNSA. J was trimmed by 1 base and V by 1 base; bases with no gene match: 0. This CDR3 region has 16 residues. Full variable domain (missing parts from reference TRBV7-2 and TRBJ2-2): GAGVSQSPSNKVTEKGKDVELRCDPISGHTALYWYRQSLGQGLEFLIYFQGNSAPDKSGLPSDRFSAERTGGSVSTLTIQRTQQEDSAVYLCASSLVAGGNTGELFFGEGSRLTVL.

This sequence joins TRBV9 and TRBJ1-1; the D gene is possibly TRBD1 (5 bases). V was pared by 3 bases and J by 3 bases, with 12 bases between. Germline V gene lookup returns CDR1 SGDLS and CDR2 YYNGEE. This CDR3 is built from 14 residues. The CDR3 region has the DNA TGTGCCAGCAGCGCCGGAAGGGGCGACACTGAAGCTTTCTTT. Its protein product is CASSAGRGDTEAFF.

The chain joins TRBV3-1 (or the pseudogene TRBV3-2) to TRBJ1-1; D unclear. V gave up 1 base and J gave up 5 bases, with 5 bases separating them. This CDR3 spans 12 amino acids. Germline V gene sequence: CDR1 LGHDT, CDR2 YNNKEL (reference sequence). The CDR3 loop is CASSQGTTEAFF. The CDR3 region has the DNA TGTGCCAGCAGCCAAGGTACAACTGAAGCTTTCTTT.

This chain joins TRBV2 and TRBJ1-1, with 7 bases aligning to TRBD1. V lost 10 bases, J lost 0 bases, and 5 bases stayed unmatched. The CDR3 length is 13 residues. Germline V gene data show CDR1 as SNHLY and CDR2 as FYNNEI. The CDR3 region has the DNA TGTGCCACCACAGGGGCTCTGAACACTGAAGCTTTCTTT. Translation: CATTGALNTEAFF.

CDR3 loop: CASSILAGGGGELFF. The CDR3 DNA is TGTGCCAGCAGTATCCTAGCGGGGGGGGGCGGGGAGCTGTTTTTT. The rearrangement links TRBV27 to TRBJ2-2; 12 positions agree with TRBD2. With V trimmed by 5 bases and J by 7 bases, 5 bases remained unmatched. Germline V gene sequence: CDR1 MNHEY, CDR2 SMNVEV (reference sequence). This CDR3 is 15 amino acids long.

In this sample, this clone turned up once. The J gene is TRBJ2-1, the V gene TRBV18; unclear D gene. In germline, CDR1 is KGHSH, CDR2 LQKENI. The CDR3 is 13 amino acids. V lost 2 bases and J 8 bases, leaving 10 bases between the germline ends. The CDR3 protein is CASSPMTLDEQFF. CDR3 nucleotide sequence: TGTGCCAGCTCACCAATGACACTGGATGAGCAGTTCTTC.

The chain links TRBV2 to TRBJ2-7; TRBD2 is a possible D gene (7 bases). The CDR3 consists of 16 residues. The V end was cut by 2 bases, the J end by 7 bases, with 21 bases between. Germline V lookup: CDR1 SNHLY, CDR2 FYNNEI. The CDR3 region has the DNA TGTGCCAGCAGTGAATTGGGGGGGCTCCGCCCTCAGGAGCAGTACTTC. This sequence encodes CASSELGGLRPQEQYF.

The CDR3 sequence is CASSQERGGRANEKLFF. In DNA, the CDR3 is TGCGCCAGCAGCCAAGAACGAGGGGGCCGAGCTAATGAAAAACTGTTTTTT. V usage is TRBV4-3 and J usage is TRBJ1-4; 7 bases are a match to TRBD1. V dropped 0 bases and J dropped 3; count of bases not matched to a gene: 7. The length of the CDR3 is 17 residues. Germline V gene data show CDR1 as LGHNA and CDR2 as YSLEER.

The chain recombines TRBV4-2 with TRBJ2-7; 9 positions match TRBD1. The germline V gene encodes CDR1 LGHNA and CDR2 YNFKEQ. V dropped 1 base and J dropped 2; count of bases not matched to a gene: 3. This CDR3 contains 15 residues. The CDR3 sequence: CASSQVQGATYEQYF. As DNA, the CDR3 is TGTGCCAGCAGCCAAGTACAGGGGGCTACCTACGAGCAGTACTTC.

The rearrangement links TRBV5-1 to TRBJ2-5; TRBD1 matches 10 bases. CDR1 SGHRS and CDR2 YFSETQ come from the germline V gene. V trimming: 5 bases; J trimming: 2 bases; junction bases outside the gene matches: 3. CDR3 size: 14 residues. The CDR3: CASRAGQGQETQYF. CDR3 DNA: TGCGCCAGCAGAGCGGGACAGGGGCAAGAGACCCAGTACTTC.

CDR3 sequence reads: CASSDNYNEQFF. The CDR3 DNA is TGTGCCAGCAGCGACAATTACAATGAGCAGTTCTTC. The rearrangement uses TRBV6-2 or TRBV6-3 and TRBJ2-1; D remains ambiguous. This CDR3 has 12 residues. Germline CDR1 and CDR2: MNHEY and SVGEGT. V was trimmed by 6 bases and J by 4 bases, leaving 7 bases between them.

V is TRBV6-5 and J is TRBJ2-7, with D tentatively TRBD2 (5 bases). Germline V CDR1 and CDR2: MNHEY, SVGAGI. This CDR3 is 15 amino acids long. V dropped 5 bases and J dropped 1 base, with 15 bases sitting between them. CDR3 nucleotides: TGTGCCAGCAGTCGGGGAGCTTCAGAATCCTACGAGCAGTACTTC. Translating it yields CASSRGASESYEQYF.